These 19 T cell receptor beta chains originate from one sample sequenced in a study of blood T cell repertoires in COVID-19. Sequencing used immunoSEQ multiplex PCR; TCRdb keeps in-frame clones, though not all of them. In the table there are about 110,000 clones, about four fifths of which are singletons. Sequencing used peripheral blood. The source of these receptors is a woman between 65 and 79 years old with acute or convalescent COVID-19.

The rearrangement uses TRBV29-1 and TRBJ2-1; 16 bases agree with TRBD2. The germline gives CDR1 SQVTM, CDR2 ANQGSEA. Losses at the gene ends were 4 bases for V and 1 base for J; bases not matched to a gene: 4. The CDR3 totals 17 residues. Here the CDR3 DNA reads TGCAGCGTTGCGGGACTAGCGGGGGGGCCGTCCTACAATGAGCAGTTCTTC. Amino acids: CSVAGLAGGPSYNEQFF.

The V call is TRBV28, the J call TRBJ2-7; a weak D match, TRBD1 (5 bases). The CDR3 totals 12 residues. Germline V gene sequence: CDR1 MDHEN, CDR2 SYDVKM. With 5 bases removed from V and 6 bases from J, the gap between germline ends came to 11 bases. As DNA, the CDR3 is TGTGCCAGCAGTATCAGGGTCTCCGAGCAGTACTTC. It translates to CASSIRVSEQYF.

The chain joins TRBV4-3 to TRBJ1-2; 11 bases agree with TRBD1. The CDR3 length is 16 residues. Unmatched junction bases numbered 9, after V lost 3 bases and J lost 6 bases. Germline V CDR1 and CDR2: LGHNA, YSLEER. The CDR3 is CASSHGTGGILDGYTF. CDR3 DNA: TGCGCCAGCAGCCATGGGACAGGGGGGATATTAGATGGCTACACCTTC.

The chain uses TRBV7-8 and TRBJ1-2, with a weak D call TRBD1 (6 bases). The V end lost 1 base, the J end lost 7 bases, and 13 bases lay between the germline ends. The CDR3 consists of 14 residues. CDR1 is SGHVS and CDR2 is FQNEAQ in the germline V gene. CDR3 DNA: TGTGCCAGCAGCTTAGACAGGGATTTTAGTGGCTACACCTTC. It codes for CASSLDRDFSGYTF.

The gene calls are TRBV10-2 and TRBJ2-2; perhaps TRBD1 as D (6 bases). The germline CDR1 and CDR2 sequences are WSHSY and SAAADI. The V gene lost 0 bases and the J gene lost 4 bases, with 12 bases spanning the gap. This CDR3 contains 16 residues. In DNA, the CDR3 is TGCGCCAGCAGTGAGTCGAGCAGGGGTCCCACCGGGGAGCTGTTTTTT. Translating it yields CASSESSRGPTGELFF.

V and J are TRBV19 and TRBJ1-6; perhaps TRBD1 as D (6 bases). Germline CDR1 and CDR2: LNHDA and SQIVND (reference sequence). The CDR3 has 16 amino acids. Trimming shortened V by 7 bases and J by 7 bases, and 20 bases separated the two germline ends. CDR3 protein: CASTVTRGVWNSPLHF. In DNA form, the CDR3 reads TGTGCCAGTACCGTGACCAGGGGTGTTTGGAATTCACCCCTCCACTTT.

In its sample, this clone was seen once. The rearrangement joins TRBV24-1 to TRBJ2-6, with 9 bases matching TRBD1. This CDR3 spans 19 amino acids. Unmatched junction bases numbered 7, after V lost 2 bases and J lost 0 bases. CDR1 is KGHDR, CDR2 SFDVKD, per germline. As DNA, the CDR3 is TGTGCCACCAGTGATTGGGACAGGGTAATTATCTCTGGGGCCAACGTCCTGACTTTC. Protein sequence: CATSDWDRVIISGANVLTF.

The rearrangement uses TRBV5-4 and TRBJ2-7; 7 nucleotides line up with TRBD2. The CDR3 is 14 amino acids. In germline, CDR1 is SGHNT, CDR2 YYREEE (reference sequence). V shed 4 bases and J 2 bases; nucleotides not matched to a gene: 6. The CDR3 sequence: CASSDTGRPYEQYF. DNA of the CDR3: TGTGCCAGCAGCGACACCGGGAGGCCCTACGAGCAGTACTTC.

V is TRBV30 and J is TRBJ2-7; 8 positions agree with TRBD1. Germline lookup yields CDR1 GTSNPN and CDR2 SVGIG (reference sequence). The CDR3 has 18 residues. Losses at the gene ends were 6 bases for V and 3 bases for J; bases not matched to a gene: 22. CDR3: CACRPRQGSSGIFYEQYF. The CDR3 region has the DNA TGTGCCTGCAGACCGAGACAGGGGTCGTCTGGGATCTTCTACGAGCAGTACTTC.

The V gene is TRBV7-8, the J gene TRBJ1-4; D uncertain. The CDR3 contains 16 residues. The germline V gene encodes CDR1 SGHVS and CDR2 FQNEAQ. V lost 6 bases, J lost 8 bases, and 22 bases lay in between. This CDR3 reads CASRPDGDAEGEKLFF. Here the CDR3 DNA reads TGTGCCAGCAGACCAGATGGCGACGCCGAGGGCGAAAAACTGTTTTTT.

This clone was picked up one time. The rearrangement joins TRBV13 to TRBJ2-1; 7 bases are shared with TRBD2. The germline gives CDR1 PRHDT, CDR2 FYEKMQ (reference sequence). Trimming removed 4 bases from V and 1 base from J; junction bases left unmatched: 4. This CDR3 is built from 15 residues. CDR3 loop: CASSSTSTSYNEQFF. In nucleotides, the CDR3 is TGTGCCAGCAGCTCGACTAGCACATCCTACAATGAGCAGTTCTTC. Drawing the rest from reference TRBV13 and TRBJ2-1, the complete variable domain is AAGVIQSPRHLIKEKRETATLKCYPIPRHDTVYWYQQGPGQDPQFLISFYEKMQSDKGSIPDRFSAQQFSDYHSELNMSSLELGDSALYFCASSSTSTSYNEQFFGPGTRLTVL.

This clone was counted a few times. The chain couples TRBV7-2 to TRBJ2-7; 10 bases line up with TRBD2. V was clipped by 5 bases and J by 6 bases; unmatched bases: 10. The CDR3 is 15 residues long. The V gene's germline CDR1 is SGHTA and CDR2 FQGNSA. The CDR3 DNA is TGTGCCAGCAGCGACCTTCTAGCGGGAGCTCCCGAGCAGTACTTC. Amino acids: CASSDLLAGAPEQYF.

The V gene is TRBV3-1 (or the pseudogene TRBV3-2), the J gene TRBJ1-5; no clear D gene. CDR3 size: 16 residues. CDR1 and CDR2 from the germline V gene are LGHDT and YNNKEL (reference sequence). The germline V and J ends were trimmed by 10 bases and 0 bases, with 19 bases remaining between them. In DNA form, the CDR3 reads TGTGCCACCCACTTTTCAAATACCCATAGCAATCAGCCCCAGCATTTT. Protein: CATHFSNTHSNQPQHF.

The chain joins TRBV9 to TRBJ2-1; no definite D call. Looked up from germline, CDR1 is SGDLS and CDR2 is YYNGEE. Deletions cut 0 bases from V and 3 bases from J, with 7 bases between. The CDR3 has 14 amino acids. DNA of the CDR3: TGTGCCAGCAGCGTAGGACTGGTCTACAATGAGCAGTTCTTC. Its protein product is CASSVGLVYNEQFF.

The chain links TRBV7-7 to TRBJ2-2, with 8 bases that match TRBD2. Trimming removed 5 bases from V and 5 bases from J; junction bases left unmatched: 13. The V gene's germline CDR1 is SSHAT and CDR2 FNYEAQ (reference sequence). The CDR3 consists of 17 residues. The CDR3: CASSPLSRGGGTGELFF. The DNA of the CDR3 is TGTGCCAGCAGCCCTCTGTCTAGGGGCGGGGGGACCGGGGAGCTGTTTTTT.

The CDR3 DNA reads TGCGCCAGCAGCTTGTCAGGGGGCGATGGCTACACCTTC. Translating gives CASSLSGGDGYTF. This sequence joins TRBV5-1 and TRBJ1-2; 8 nucleotides match TRBD1. This CDR3 is 13 amino acids long. From germline, CDR1 is SGHRS and CDR2 YFSETQ. The J segment lost 6 bases and the V segment lost 1 base, leaving 2 bases of the junction unmatched.

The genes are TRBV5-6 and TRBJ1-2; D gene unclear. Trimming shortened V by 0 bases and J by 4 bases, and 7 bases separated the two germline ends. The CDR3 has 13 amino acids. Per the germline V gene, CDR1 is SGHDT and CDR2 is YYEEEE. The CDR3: CASSLGQSYGYTF. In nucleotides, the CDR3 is TGTGCCAGCAGCTTGGGACAAAGCTATGGCTACACCTTC.

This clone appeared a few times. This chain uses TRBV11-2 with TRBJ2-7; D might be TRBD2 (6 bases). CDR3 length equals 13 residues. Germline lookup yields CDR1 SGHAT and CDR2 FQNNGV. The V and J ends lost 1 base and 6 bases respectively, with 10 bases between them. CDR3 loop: CASSLVGGPEQYF. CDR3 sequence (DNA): TGTGCCAGCAGCTTAGTTGGAGGGCCCGAGCAGTACTTC.

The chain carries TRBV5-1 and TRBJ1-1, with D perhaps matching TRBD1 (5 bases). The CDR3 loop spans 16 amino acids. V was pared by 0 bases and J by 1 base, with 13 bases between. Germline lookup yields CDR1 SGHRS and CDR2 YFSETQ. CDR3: CASSLGGQVGNTEAFF. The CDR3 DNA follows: TGCGCCAGCAGCTTGGGGGGCCAGGTGGGGAACACTGAAGCTTTCTTT.